This record covers a single T cell receptor beta chain. The table lists this clone with a count of one. Its specific antigen is unknown. Per-base quality was not reported, and no clone a single base away is much larger than it. Participants in the prospective study were aged roughly 18 to 100 years, lived in 24 United States geographic areas, and enrolled through a virtual design. In the prospective study, participants were assigned to cohorts based on the clinical history participants reported in a screening survey and a study questionnaire. ImmuneRACE Cohort 3 recovered participants were defined by two consecutive negative NP/OP PCR tests, healthcare professional clearance, or symptom resolution. Each participant in the prospective study had whole blood, serum and a nasopharyngeal or oropharyngeal swab collected by mobile phlebotomists. Prospective study participants could optionally give additional blood draws and questionnaires over an approximately 2-month period. Blood samples from the prospective study were shipped frozen or at room temperature prior to DNA extraction.

The data were taken from a study of blood T cell repertoires in COVID-19 (dated by TCRdb to the early 2020s). The study in broad terms: Collaborator samples came from the United States, Italy and Spain and covered acute and convalescent phases of COVID-19. The repertoires were released in a freely available public database meant as a resource for research on the immune response to SARS-CoV-2. A de-identified subject ID, COVID-19 status, age in years and sex were almost always included in the sample metadata. Samples came from the ongoing ImmuneRACE study (first 160 participants) plus 1,254 subjects from 6 global collaborators. The dataset comprised deeply sampled blood TCRbeta repertoires from subjects exposed to, actively infected with, or recovered from COVID-19. Where available, HLA class I and class II types were obtained from metadata supplied by the sample provider rather than from assay-based typing. The material from the prospective study consisted of cDNA or gDNA derived from T cells, B-cell-depleted T cells, or PBMCs.

TCRbeta CDR3 regions were amplified from genomic DNA by means of the immunoSEQ Assay, a bias-controlled multiplex PCR. Per the authors' processing: Within the assay, amplification of reference gene primers was used to estimate how many nucleated cells each sample contained. To quantify the absolute abundance of each unique TCRbeta CDR3 rearrangement, sequence reads were collapsed and filtered. Productive Simpson clonality was computed per sample as the square root of Simpson's diversity index over productive rearrangements. The immuneACCESS repertoire file appears here via TCRdb, limited to in-frame rearrangements. These files lack a portion of the clones; in checked studies, under half of the deficit traces to unresolved V genes, and the cause of the others is not known. V, J and clone size are those of that table, while D and trimming were read from the DNA. This sample has roughly 280,000 clones in its table, and approximately 89% of those were observed once. The top ten constitute roughly 1.9% of the sample.

In the germline V gene, CDR1 corresponds to SGHNT and CDR2 to YENEEA. Spanning cysteine to phenylalanine, the CDR3 consists of 15 amino acids. Solely the CDR3 DNA is kept, with 45 bases framed from the first base. Trimming takes 0 bases from V and 3 bases from J, and the germline ends sit 12 bases apart. The research as a whole found: The quantity of clinical and demographic metadata differed by source and by participant and was supplied without curation.

This receptor was obtained from a woman aged 55-75 years who had recovered from COVID-19. Sequenced sample: PBMCs or T cells enriched from blood (not recorded which). The chain was built from TRBV11-3 and TRBJ2-7, with no confident D gene call. The CDR3 protein is CASSLDGRIHYEQYF. The sequenced DNA is TGTGCCAGCAGCTTAGATGGCAGGATACACTACGAGCAGTACTTC.